This T cell receptor beta chain is drawn from a study of early T cells in non-severe SARS-CoV-2 infection. Attachment of unique molecular identifiers to individual cDNA molecules was performed. From the 5' RACE reads, TCRdb called clonotypes with MiXCR, one entry per CDR3 protein. The data hold about 72,000 distinct CDR3 sequences, with roughly 9.1% observed a single time. Germline V gene sequence: CDR1 SEHNR, CDR2 FQNEAQ (reference sequence). V was cut by 2 bases and J by 1 base, with 8 bases left in between. This CDR3 contains 14 residues. This clonotype turned up a few times. This rearrangement joins TRBV7-9 to TRBJ1-1; D remains ambiguous. The material was whole blood, obtained at baseline. The clonotype was recovered from an adult who was a healthcare worker with PCR-confirmed SARS-CoV-2 infection or an uninfected control (not recorded which). The CDR3 sequence is CASSLFVGNTEAFF. CDR3 coding DNA: TGTGCCAGCAGCTTATTTGTGGGGAACACTGAAGCTTTCTTT.